The present T cell receptor beta chain was sequenced within a study of identical twins. This clonotype was observed many times. Each CDR3 protein is one row after TCRdb ran MiXCR on the 5' RACE reads. Of approximately 680,000 distinct CDR3 sequences listed, roughly 7.2% were seen once; the top ten hold about 1.6%. A further study also used this sample, focusing on yellow fever vaccine responses in identical twins.

The sequenced material came from PBMCs. This TCR was sampled from a woman under 30 in good health.

DNA of the CDR3: TGTGCCAGCAGCCATGTAATAGCGGGAGAATCAAATGAGCAGTTCTTC. Protein product: CASSHVIAGESNEQFF. The gene calls are TRBV4-2 and TRBJ2-1; 9 positions agree with TRBD2. The CDR3 is made up of 16 amino acids. The V and J ends lost 3 bases and 7 bases, in that order; junction bases with no gene match: 10. CDR1 and CDR2 (germline): LGHNA, YNFKEQ.